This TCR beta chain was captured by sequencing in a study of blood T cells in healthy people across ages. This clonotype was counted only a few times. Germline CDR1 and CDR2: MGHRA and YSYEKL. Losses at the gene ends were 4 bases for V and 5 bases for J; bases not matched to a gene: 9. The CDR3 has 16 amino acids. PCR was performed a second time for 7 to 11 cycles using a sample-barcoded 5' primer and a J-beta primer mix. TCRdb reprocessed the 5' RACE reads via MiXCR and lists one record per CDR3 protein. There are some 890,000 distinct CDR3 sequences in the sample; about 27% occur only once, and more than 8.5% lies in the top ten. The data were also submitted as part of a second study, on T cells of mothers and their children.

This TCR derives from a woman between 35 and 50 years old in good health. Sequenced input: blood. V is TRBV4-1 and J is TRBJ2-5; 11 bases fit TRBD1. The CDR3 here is CASSPSGGTGGETQYF. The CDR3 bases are TGCGCCAGCAGCCCATCAGGGGGGACAGGGGGGGAGACCCAGTACTTC.